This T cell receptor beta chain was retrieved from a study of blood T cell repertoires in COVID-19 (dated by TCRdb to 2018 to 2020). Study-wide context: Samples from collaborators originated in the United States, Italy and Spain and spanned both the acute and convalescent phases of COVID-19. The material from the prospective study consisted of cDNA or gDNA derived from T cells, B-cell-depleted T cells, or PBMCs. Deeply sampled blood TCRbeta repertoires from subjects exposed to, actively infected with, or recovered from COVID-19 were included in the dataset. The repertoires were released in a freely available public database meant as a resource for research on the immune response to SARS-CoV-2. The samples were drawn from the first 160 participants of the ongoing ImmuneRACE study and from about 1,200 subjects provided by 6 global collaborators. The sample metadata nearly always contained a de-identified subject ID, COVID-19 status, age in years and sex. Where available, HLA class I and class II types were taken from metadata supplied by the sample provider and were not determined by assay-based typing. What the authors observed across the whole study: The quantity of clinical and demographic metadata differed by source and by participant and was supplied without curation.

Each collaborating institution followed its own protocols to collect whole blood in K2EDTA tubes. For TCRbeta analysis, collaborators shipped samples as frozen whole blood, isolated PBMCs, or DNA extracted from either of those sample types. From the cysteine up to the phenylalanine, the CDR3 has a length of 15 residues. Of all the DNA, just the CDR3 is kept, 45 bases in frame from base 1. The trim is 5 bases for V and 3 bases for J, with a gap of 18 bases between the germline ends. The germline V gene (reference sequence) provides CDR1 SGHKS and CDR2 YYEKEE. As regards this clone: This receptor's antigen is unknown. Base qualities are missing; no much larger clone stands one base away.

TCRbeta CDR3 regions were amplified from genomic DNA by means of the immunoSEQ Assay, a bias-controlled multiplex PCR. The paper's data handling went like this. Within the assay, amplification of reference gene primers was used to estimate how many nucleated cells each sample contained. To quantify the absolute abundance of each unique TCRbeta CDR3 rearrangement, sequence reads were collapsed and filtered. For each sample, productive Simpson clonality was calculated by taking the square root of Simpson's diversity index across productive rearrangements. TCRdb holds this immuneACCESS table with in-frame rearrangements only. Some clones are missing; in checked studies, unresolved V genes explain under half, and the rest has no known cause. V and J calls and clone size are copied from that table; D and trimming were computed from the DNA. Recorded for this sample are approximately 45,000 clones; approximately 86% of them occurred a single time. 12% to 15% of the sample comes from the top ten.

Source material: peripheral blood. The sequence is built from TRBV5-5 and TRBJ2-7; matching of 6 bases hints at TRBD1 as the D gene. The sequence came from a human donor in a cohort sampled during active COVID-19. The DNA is TGTGCCAGCAGGTATACCGGGACAACGTACTACGAGCAGTACTTC. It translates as CASRYTGTTYYEQYF.